Each of the 4 T cell receptor beta chains below was sequenced from the same sample in a study of early T cells in non-severe SARS-CoV-2 infection (dated by TCRdb to the early 2020s). Library generation was performed with 5' RACE. Sequencing was carried out with a NextSeq 500. TCRdb trimmed public reads at Q25 via fastp, called clones via MiXCR and kept in-frame beta chains. Merged by CDR3 protein, the rows form single entries marked with the most common genes and DNA. The sample data list 60,000 to 75,000 distinct CDR3 sequences, and 10% to 15% of these were observed just once. The top ten hold 1.2% to 1.5% of the sample. This sample comprised whole blood, obtained at baseline. The receptors were gathered from an adult who was a healthcare worker with PCR-confirmed SARS-CoV-2 infection or an uninfected control (not recorded which).

This clonotype was seen many times. The chain combines TRBV20-1 with TRBJ2-1; D ambiguous. Germline CDR1 reads DFQATT; CDR2 reads SNEGSKA (reference sequence). The CDR3 covers 12 residues. V lost 1 base and J lost 5, with 6 bases in between. CDR3 DNA: TGCAGTGCTAGAGTAAACCACAATGAGCAGTTCTTC. Translation: CSARVNHNEQFF.

A few counts support this clonotype. This chain uses TRBV20-1 with TRBJ1-1; unclear D gene. Germline V gene lookup returns CDR1 DFQATT and CDR2 SNEGSKA (reference sequence). This CDR3 has 18 residues. V gave up 0 bases and J gave up 0 bases, with 20 bases separating them. CDR3 DNA sequence: TGCAGTGCTAGAGATCCGCTCGATCCTAGGTCCATGAACACTGAAGCTTTCTTT. Its protein is CSARDPLDPRSMNTEAFF.

There are a few counts of this clonotype. V is TRBV18 and J is TRBJ1-1; no firm D call. Germline loops: CDR1 KGHSH, CDR2 LQKENI. V lost 6 bases and J 3 bases, leaving 14 bases between the germline ends. This CDR3 is built from 14 residues. CDR3 region: CASSPSWGYTEAFF. In DNA, the CDR3 is TGTGCCAGCTCCCCGTCGTGGGGTTACACTGAAGCTTTCTTT.

Ten or more counts support this clonotype. The chain is built from TRBV28 and TRBJ1-4, with D unclear. Looked up from germline, CDR1 is MDHEN and CDR2 is SYDVKM. The germline V and J ends were trimmed by 7 bases and 5 bases, with 11 bases remaining between them. This CDR3 comprises 13 residues. CDR3: CASTTRANEKLFF. The CDR3 DNA reads as TGTGCCAGCACCACCCGGGCCAATGAAAAACTGTTTTTT.